The 3 T cell receptor beta chains listed next were all sequenced from one sample in a study of OX40 agonist ivuxolimab in advanced cancers. Some clones are missing from TCRdb's copy, which holds only in-frame ones; the method was immunoSEQ multiplex PCR. This table has about 22,000 clones, 84% appearing once. The sequences come from CD4+ or CD8+ T cells sorted from blood, collected in a trial of the OX40 agonist ivuxolimab. These receptor sequences come from an adult with an advanced solid tumor such as melanoma, head and neck, liver or kidney cancer.

This rearrangement joins TRBV4-1 to TRBJ1-1, with unresolved D. This CDR3 is built from 14 residues. The V gene lost 5 bases and the J gene lost 4 bases, with 14 bases spanning the gap. The germline CDR1 and CDR2 sequences are MGHRA and YSYEKL. CDR3 sequence reads: CASSVTAEGTEAFF. As DNA, the CDR3 is TGCGCCAGCAGCGTAACAGCTGAGGGCACTGAAGCTTTCTTT.

This chain uses TRBV9 with TRBJ1-1; 8 nucleotides line up with TRBD1. V was clipped by 4 bases and J by 0 bases; unmatched bases: 14. The CDR3 has 18 residues. In germline, CDR1 is SGDLS, CDR2 YYNGEE. CDR3 in DNA: TGTGCCAGCAGCCCTTTCGACAGGGGTAGGTCAATGAACACTGAAGCTTTCTTT. This codes for CASSPFDRGRSMNTEAFF.

This clone was counted only a few times. The chain uses TRBV28 and TRBJ1-6; maybe TRBD1 (6 bases). Germline values: CDR1 MDHEN, CDR2 SYDVKM. V was cut by 5 bases and J by 8 bases, with 16 bases left in between. The length of the CDR3 is 15 residues. For the CDR3, the DNA is TGTGCCAGCAGTGATTCAACAGGGCCGGATTCACCCCTCCACTTT. Its translation is CASSDSTGPDSPLHF. The full variable domain, its missing parts supplied by reference TRBV28 and TRBJ1-6, is DVKVTQSSRYLVKRTGEKVFLECVQDMDHENMFWYRQDPGLGLRLIYFSYDVKMKEKGDIPEGYSVSREKKERFSLILESASTNQTSMYLCASSDSTGPDSPLHFGNGTRLTVT.